The source of this T cell receptor (beta chain) is a study of cytomegalovirus exposure and HLA in healthy donors. V lost 3 bases to trimming and J lost 2 bases; unmatched junction nucleotides: 8. The CDR3 runs to 17 residues. Looked up from germline, CDR1 is KGHSH and CDR2 is LQKENI. Both 60 Vbeta primers and 13 Jbeta primers went into the PCR. Measured with immunoSEQ multiplex PCR; TCRdb has only the in-frame clones, and not every one. This table holds about 170,000 clones, 85% found once. This chain uses TRBV18 with TRBJ2-1, with 9 bases lining up with TRBD2. This TCR was sampled from a boy aged 2 to 10 in good health and CMV-seronegative. Sequenced material: PBMCs. The CDR3, as DNA: TGTGCCAGCTCACCTTCATTAGCGGGAGTCCCCTACAATGAGCAGTTCTTC. Translated, it gives CASSPSLAGVPYNEQFF. The variable domain in full, completed from reference TRBV18 and TRBJ2-1, reads NAGVMQNPRHLVRRRGQEARLRCSPMKGHSHVYWYRQLPEEGLKFMVYLQKENIIDESGMPKERFSAEFPKEGPSILRIQQVVRGDSAAYFCASSPSLAGVPYNEQFFGPGTRLTVL.